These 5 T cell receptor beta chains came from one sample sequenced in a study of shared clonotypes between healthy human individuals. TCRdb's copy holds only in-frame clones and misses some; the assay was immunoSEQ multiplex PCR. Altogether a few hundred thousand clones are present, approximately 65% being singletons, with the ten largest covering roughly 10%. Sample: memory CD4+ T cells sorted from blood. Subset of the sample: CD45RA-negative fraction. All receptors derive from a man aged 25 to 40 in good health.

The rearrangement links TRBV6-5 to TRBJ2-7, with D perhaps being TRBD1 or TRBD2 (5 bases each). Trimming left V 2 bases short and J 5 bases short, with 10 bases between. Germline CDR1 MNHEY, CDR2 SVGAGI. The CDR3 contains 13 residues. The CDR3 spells CASSYRDGNEQYF. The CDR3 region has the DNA TGTGCCAGCAGTTACCGGGACGGTAACGAGCAGTACTTC.

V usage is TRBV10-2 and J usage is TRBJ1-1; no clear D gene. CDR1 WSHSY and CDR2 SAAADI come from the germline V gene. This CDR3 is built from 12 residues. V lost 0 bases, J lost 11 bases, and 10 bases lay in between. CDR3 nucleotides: TGCGCCAGCAGTGAGTCCGGCGGGCGGGCTTTCTTT. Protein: CASSESGGRAFF.

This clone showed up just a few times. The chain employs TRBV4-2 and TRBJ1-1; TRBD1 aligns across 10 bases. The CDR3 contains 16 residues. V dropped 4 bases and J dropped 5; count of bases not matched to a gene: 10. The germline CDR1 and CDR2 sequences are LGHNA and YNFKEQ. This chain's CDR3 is CASSLGNRDRGTEAFF. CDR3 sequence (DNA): TGTGCCAGCAGCCTAGGGAACCGGGACAGGGGTACTGAAGCTTTCTTT.

CDR3 sequence reads: CASSLGLSSSGNTIYF. CDR3 DNA sequence: TGTGCCAGCAGTTTAGGACTATCGAGTTCTGGAAACACCATATATTTT. The rearrangement uses TRBV28 and TRBJ1-3, with D hard to call. The length of the CDR3 is 16 residues. Germline values: CDR1 MDHEN, CDR2 SYDVKM. With 2 bases removed from V and 1 base from J, the gap between germline ends came to 12 bases.

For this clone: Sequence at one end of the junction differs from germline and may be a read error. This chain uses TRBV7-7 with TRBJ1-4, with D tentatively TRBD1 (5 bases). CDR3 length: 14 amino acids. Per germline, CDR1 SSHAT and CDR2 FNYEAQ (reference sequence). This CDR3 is CASSSPGRILLVFF. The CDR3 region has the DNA TGTGCTAGCAGCTCGCCGGGACGGATTCTTCTAGTTTTTTTT.